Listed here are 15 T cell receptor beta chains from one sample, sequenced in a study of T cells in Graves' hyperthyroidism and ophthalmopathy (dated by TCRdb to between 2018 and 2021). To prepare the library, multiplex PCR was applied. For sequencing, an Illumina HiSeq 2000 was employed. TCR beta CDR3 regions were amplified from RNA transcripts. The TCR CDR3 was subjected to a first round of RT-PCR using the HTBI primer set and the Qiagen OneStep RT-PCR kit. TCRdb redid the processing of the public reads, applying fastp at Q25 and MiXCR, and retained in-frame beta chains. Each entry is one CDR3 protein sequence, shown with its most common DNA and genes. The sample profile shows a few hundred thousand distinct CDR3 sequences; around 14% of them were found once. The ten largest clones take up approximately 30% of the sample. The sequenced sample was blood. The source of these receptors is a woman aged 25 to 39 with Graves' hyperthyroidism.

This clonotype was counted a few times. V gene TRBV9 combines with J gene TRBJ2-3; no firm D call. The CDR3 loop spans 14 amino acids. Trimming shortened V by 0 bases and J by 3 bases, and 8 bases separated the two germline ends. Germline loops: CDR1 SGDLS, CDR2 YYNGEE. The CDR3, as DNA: TGTGCCAGCAGCGTAGATCATGGGACAGATACGCAGTATTTT. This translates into CASSVDHGTDTQYF.

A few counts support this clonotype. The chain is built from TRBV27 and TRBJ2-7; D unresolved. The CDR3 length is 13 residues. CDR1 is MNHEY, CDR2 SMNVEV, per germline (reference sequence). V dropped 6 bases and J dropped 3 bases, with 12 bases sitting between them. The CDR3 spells CASSPGRLYEQYF. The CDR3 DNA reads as TGTGCCAGCAGCCCAGGACGGCTCTACGAGCAGTACTTC.

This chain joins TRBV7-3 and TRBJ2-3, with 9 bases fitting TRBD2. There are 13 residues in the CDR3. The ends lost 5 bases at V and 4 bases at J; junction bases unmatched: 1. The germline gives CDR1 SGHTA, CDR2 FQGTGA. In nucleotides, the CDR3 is TGTGCCAGCAGCGCTAGCGGGGCAGATACGCAGTATTTT. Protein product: CASSASGADTQYF.

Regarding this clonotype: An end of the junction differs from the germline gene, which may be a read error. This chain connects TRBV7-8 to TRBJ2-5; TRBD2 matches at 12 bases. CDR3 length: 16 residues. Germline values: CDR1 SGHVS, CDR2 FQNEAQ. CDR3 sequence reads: CASSLNSLAGGQSPNF. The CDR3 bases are TGTGCCAGCAGCTTAAACTCGCTAGCGGGAGGGCAGTCCCCTAACTTC.

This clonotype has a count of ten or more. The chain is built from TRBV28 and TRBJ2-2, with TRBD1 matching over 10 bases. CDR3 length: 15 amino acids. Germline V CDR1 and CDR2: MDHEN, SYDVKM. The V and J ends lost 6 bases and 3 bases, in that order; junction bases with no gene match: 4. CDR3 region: CASSLGQGHTGELFF. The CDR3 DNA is TGTGCCAGCAGCCTGGGACAGGGGCACACCGGGGAGCTGTTTTTT.

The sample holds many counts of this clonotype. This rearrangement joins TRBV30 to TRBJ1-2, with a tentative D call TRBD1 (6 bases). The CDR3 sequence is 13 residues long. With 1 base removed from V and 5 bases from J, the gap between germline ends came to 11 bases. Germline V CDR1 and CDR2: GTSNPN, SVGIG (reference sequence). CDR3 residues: CAWSAAGVYGYTF. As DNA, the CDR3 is TGTGCCTGGAGTGCGGCAGGGGTTTATGGCTACACCTTC.

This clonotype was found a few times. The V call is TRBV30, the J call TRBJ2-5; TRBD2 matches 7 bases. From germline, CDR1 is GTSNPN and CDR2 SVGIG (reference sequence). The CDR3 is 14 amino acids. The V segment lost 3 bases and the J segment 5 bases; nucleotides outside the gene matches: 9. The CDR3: CAWSFTWGGETQYF. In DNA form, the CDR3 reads TGTGCCTGGAGCTTCACGTGGGGGGGGGAGACCCAGTACTTC.

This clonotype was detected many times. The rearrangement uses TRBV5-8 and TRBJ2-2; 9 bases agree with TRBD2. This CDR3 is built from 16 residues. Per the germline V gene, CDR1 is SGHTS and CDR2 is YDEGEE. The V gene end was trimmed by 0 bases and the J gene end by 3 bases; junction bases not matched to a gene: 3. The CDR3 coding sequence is TGTGCCAGCAGCTTGGGACTAGCGGTCGACACCGGGGAGCTGTTTTTT. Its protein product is CASSLGLAVDTGELFF.

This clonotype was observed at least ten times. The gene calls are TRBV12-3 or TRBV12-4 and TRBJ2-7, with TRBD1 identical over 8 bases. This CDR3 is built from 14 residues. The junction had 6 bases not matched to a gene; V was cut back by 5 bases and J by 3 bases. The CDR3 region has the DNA TGTGCCAGCAGTCGATTAGACAGGGGCTACGAGCAGTACTTC. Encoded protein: CASSRLDRGYEQYF.

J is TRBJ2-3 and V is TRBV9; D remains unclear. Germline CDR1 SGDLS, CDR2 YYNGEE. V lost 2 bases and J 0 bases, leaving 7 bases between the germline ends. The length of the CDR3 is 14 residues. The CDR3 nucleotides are TGTGCCAGCAGCGTCTCCTGGAGCACAGATACGCAGTATTTT. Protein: CASSVSWSTDTQYF.

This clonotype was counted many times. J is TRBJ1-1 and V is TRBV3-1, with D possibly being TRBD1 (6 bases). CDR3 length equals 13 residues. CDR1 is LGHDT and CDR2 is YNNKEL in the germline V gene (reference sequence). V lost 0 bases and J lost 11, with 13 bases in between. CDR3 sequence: CASSQEGTGQAFF. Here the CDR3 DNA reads TGTGCCAGCAGCCAAGAGGGAACAGGGCAGGCTTTCTTT.

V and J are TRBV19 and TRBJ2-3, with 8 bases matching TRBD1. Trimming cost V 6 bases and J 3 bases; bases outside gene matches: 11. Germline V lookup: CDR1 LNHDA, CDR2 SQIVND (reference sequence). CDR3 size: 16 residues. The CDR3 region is CASREFMGQETDTQYF. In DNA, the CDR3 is TGTGCCAGTAGGGAGTTTATGGGACAGGAGACAGATACGCAGTATTTT.

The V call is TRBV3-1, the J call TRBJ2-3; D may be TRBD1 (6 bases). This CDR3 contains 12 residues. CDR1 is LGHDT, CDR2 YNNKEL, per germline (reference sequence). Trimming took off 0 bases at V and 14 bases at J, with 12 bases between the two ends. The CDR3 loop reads CASSQERGHRYF. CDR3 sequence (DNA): TGTGCCAGCAGCCAAGAACGGGGACACAGGTATTTT.

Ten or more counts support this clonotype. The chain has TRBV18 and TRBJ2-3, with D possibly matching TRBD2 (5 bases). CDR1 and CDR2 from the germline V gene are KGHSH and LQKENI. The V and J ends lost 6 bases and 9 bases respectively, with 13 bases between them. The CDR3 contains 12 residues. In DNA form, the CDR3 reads TGTGCCAGCTCCCGCCTGGGAGACACGCAGTATTTT. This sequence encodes CASSRLGDTQYF. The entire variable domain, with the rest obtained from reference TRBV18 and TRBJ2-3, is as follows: NAGVMQNPRHLVRRRGQEARLRCSPMKGHSHVYWYRQLPEEGLKFMVYLQKENIIDESGMPKERFSAEFPKEGPSILRIQQVVRGDSAAYFCASSRLGDTQYFGPGTRLTVL.

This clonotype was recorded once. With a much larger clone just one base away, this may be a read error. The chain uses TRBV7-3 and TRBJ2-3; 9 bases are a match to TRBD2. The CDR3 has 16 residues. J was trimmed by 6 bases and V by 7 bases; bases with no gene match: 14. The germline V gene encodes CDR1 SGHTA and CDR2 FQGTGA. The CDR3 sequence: CASNNPSGAVQDTQYF. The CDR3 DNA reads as TGTGCCAGCAACAATCCTAGCGGGGCAGTCCAGGATACGCAGTATTTT.